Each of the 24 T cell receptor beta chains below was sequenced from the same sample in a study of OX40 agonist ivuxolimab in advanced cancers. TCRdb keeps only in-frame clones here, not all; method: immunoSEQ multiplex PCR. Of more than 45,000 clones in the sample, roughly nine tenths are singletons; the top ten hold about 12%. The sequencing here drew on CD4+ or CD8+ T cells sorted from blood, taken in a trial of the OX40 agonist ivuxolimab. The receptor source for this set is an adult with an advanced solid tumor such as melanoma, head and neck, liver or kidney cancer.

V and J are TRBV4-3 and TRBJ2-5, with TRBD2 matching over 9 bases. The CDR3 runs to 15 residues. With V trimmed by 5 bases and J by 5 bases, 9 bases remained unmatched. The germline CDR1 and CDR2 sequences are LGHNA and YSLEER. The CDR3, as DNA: TGCGCCAGCAGCGAGTCTGGAAGCGGGAGGGAGACCCAGTACTTC. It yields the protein CASSESGSGRETQYF.

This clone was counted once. CDR3 residues: CASSSQGRFQETQYF. The CDR3 DNA follows: TGTGCCAGCAGCTCCCAGGGGCGATTCCAAGAGACCCAGTACTTC. The chain joins TRBV7-8 to TRBJ2-5; tentatively, D is TRBD1 (6 bases). This CDR3 spans 15 amino acids. Germline V gene data show CDR1 as SGHVS and CDR2 as FQNEAQ. Trimming removed 4 bases from V and 1 base from J, with 13 bases in between.

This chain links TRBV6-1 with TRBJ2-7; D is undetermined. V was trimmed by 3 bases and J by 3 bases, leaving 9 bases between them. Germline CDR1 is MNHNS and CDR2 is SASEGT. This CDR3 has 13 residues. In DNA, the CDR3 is TGTGCCAGCAGTGAGGTGGGCGGCTACGAGCAGTACTTC. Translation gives CASSEVGGYEQYF.

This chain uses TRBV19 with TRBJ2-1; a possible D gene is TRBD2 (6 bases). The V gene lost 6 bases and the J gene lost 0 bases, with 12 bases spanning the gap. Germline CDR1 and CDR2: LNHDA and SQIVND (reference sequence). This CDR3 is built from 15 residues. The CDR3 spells CASRAGPSSYNEQFF. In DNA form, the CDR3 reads TGTGCCAGTAGGGCGGGGCCGAGCTCCTACAATGAGCAGTTCTTC.

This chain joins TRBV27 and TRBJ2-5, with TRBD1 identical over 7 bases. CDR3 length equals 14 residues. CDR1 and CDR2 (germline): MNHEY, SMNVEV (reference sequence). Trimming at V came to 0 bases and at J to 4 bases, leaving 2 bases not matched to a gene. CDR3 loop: CASSLSGGIETQYF. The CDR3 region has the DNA TGTGCCAGCAGTTTATCAGGGGGCATAGAGACCCAGTACTTC.

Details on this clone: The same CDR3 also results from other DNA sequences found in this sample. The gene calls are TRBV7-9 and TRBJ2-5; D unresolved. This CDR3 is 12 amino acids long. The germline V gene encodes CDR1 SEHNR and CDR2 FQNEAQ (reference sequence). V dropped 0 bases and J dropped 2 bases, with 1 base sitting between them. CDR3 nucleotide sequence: TGTGCCAGCAGCTTAGCACAAGAGACCCAGTACTTC. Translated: CASSLAQETQYF.

The CDR3 protein is CASSLSVNEQYV. The CDR3 bases are TGTGCCAGCAGTCTTAGCGTCAACGAGCAGTACGTC. The V and J genes are TRBV7-9 and TRBJ2-7; tentative D call: TRBD2 (5 bases). Germline V gene data show CDR1 as SEHNR and CDR2 as FQNEAQ (reference sequence). V was trimmed by 6 bases and J by 5 bases, leaving 11 bases between them. The CDR3 totals 12 residues.

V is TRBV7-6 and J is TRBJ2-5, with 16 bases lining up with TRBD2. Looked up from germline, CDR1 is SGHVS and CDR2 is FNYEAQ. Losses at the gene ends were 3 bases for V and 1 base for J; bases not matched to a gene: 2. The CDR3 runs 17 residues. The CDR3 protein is CASSLGLAGGIQETQYF. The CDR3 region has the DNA TGTGCCAGCAGCTTGGGACTAGCGGGAGGGATCCAAGAGACCCAGTACTTC.

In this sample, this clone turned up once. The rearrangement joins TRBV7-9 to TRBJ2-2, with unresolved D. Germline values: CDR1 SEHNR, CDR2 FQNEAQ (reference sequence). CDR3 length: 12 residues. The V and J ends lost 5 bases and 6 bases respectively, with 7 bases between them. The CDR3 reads CASSPVPGELFF. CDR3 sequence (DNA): TGTGCCAGCAGCCCCGTCCCCGGGGAGCTGTTTTTT.

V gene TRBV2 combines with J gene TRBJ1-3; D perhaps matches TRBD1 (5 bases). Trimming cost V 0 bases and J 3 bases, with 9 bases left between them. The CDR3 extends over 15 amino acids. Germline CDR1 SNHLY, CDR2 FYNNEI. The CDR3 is CASSEATGRGNTIYF. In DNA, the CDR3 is TGTGCCAGCAGTGAAGCTACAGGTCGTGGAAACACCATATATTTT.

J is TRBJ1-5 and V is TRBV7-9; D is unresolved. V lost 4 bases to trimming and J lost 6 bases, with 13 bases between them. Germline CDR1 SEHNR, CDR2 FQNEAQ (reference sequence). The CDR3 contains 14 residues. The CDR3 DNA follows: TGTGCCAGCAGCTCCTCCCGCGGGTTTCAGCCCCAGCATTTT. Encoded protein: CASSSSRGFQPQHF.

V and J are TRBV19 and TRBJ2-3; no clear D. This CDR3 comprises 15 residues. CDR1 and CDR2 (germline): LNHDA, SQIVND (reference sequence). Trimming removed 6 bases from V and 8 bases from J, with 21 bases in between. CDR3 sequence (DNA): TGTGCCAGTAGCCCGGCCCAGTCCTCCCTCTCTACGCAGTATTTT. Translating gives CASSPAQSSLSTQYF.

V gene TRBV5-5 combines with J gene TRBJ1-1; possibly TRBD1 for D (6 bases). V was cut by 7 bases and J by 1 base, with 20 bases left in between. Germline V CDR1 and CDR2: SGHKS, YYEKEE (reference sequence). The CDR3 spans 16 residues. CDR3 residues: CASPPPGAVENTEAFF. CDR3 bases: TGTGCCAGCCCCCCGCCGGGGGCGGTGGAGAACACTGAAGCTTTCTTT.

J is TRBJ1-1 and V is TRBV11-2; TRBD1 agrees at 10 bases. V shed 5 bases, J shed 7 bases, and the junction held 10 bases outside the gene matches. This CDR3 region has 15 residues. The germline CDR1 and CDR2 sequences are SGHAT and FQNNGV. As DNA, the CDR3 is TGTGCCAGCAGCCTTGGACAGGGGGAATTCTTTGAAGCTTTCTTT. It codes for CASSLGQGEFFEAFF.

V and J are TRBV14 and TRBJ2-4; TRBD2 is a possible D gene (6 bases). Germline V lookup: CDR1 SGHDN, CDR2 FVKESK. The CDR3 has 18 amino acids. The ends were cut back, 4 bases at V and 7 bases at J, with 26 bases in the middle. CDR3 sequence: CASSPGSSGRPPPNIQYF. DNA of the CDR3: TGTGCCAGCAGCCCCGGCTCAAGCGGGCGCCCCCCCCCTAACATTCAGTACTTC.

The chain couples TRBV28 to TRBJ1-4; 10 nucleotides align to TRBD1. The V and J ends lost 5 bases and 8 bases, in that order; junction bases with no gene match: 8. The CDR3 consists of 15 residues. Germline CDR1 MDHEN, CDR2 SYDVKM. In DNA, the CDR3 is TGTGCCAGCAGTCACCGGGACAGGGGCTACGAAAAACTGTTTTTT. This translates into CASSHRDRGYEKLFF.

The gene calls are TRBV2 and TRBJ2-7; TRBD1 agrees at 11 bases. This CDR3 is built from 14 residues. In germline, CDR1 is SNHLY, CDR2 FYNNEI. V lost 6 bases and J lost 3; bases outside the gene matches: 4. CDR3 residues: CASRGQGGDYEQYF. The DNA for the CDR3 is TGTGCCAGCAGGGGACAGGGGGGAGACTACGAGCAGTACTTC.

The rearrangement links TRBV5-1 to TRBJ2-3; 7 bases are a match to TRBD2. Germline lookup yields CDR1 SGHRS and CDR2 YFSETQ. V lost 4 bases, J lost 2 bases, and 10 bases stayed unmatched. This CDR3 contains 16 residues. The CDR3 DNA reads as TGCGCCAGCAGCCCCTTTAAGCGGGGCGCCACAGATACGCAGTATTTT. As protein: CASSPFKRGATDTQYF.

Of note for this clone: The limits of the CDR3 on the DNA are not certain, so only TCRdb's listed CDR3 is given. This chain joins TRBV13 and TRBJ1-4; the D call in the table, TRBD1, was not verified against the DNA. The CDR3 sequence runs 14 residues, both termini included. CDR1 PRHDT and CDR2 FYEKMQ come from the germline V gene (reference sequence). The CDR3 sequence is CASSGQGANEKLFF.

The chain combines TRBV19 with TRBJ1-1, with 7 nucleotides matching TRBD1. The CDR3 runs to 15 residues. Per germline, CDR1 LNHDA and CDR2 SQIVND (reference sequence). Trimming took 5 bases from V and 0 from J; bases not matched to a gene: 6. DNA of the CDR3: TGTGCCAGTAGTGGCCCCGGGACAGTGAACACTGAAGCTTTCTTT. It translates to CASSGPGTVNTEAFF. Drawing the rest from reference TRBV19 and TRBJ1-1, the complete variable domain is DGGITQSPKYLFRKEGQNVTLSCEQNLNHDAMYWYRQDPGQGLRLIYYSQIVNDFQKGDIAEGYSVSREKKESFPLTVTSAQKNPTAFYLCASSGPGTVNTEAFFGQGTRLTVV.

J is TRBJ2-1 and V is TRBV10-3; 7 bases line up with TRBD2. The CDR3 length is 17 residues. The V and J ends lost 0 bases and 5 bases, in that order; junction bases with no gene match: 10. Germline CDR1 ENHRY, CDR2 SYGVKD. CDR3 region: CAISESGGGSTNNEQFF. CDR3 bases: TGTGCCATCAGTGAGTCAGGTGGCGGGAGTACCAACAATGAGCAGTTCTTC.

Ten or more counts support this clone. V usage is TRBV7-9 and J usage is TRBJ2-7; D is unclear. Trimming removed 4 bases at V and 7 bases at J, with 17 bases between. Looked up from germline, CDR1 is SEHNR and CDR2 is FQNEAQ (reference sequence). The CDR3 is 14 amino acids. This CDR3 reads CASSSTYESEEQYV. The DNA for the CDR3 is TGTGCCAGCAGCTCCACGTACGAGTCGGAGGAGCAGTACGTC.

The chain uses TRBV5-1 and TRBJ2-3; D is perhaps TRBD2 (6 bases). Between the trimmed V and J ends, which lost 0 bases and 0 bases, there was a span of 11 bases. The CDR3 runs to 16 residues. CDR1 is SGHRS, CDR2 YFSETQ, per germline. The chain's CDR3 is CASSLGFSGSTDTQYF. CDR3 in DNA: TGCGCCAGCAGCTTGGGGTTCAGCGGGAGCACAGATACGCAGTATTTT.

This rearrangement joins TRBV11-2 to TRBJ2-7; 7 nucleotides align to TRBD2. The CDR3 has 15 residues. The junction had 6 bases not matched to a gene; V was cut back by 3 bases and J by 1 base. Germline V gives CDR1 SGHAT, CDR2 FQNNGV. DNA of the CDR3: TGTGCCAGCAGCTTTGGCCTAGCGGCTTCCTACGAGCAGTACTTC. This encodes CASSFGLAASYEQYF.